This T cell receptor (beta chain) appears in the sequencing data of a study of T cells after yellow fever vaccination. Study details: Preparing low-cell-number fractions relied on SMART-Seq v4 Ultra Low Input.

Researchers made TCR cDNA using 5'RACE template switching, and this step added a universal primer site and UMIs. MiXCR, applied by TCRdb to the 5' RACE reads, yields one record per CDR3 protein. The sample consists of a few hundred thousand distinct CDR3 sequences, around 4.1% of them appearing once. Turning to this clonotype: No antigen is known for it.

Broader study findings: Post-booster samples contained most primary-vaccination clones (approximately 95% CD4, approximately 88% CD8). Repertoires obtained by FACS sorting could include abundant clonotypes that entered as contaminants from the bulk population.

The CDR3 sequence is 15 residues long. V lost 3 bases, J lost 4 bases, and 15 bases lay in between. Germline CDR1 is SNHLY and CDR2 is FYNNEI. The TCR originated in a man aged 18 to 29 who received the YFV17D yellow fever vaccine. This specimen consisted of PBMCs, obtained 5 days after the yellow fever booster vaccination. This chain connects TRBV2 to TRBJ1-2; D not certain. CDR3 DNA: TGTGCCAGCAGTGAGAGGGCTGCCCAGATCTATGGCTACACCTTC. As protein: CASSERAAQIYGYTF.